These 4 T cell receptor beta chains were all obtained from the same sample, sequenced in a study of cytomegalovirus exposure and HLA in healthy donors. The primer mix had 60 Vbeta and 13 Jbeta primers. Some clones are missing from TCRdb's copy, which holds only in-frame ones; the method was immunoSEQ multiplex PCR. This table has approximately 110,000 clones, over 60% appearing once. The sample consisted of PBMCs. The receptors shown here come from a man between 60 and 75 years old in good health and CMV-seropositive.

J is TRBJ1-5 and V is TRBV28; possibly TRBD1 for D (6 bases). The CDR3 is 14 residues long. CDR1 is MDHEN, CDR2 SYDVKM, per germline. V shed 5 bases and J shed 6 bases, with 14 bases lying between them. CDR3 in amino acids: CASSRNREGQPQHF. Here the CDR3 DNA reads TGTGCCAGCAGTCGCAACAGGGAGGGTCAGCCCCAGCATTTT.

This chain joins TRBV14 and TRBJ1-1; tentative D call: TRBD1 (5 bases). V was pared by 1 base and J by 2 bases, with 11 bases between. Per germline, CDR1 SGHDN and CDR2 FVKESK. This CDR3 contains 15 residues. The CDR3 DNA sequence: TGTGCCAGCAGCCAAGTCTCACAGGAAAACACTGAAGCTTTCTTT. This encodes CASSQVSQENTEAFF.

The chain links TRBV5-8 to TRBJ1-3; 9 bases agree with TRBD1. Germline CDR1 SGHTS, CDR2 YDEGEE. This CDR3 is 14 amino acids long. With 4 bases clipped from V and 8 bases from J, the junction kept 7 bases outside the gene matches. The CDR3 DNA is TGTGCCAGCAGCCGCACAGGGGGCGCAGACACCATATATTTT. Protein product: CASSRTGGADTIYF.

The chain recombines TRBV6-5 with TRBJ2-3; maybe TRBD2 (5 bases). The CDR3 extends over 12 amino acids. The V end lost 5 bases, the J end lost 7 bases, and 10 bases lay between the germline ends. Germline V gene sequence: CDR1 MNHEY, CDR2 SVGAGI. The CDR3 DNA is TGTGCCAGCAGTCCCTCGGGATATACGCAGTATTTT. Amino acids: CASSPSGYTQYF.